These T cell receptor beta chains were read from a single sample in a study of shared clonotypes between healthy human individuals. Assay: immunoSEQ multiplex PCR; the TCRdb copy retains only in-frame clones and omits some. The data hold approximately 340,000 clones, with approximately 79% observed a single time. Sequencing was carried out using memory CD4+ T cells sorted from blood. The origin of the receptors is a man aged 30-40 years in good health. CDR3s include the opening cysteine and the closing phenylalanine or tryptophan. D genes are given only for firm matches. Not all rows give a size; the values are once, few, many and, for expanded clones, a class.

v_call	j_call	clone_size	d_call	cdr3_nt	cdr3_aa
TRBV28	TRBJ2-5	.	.	TGTGCCAGCAGTTTATTAAGCGGTCCCGAGGGCCAAGAGACCCAGTACTTC	CASSLLSGPEGQETQYF
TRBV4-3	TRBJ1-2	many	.	TGCGCCAGCAGCCATGCCCCGGGTAGTGTTGGGTATGGCTACACCTTC	CASSHAPGSVGYGYTF
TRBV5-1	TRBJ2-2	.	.	TGCGCCAGCACCGAGCTGAACGGGGAGCTGTTTTTT	CASTELNGELFF
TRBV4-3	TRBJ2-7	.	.	TGCGCCAGCAGCCAAGATGGGTCGGGATTGAGCGAGCAGTACTTC	CASSQDGSGLSEQYF
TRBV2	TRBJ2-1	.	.	TGTGCCAGCAGGAAGGACCCAGCCTACAATGAGCAGTTCTTC	CASRKDPAYNEQFF
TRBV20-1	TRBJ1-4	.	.	TGCAGTGCTAGTGGAGGTGGAAAACTGTTTTTT	CSASGGGKLFF
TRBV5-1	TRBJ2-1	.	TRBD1	TGCGCCAGCAGCTTGGCGGACAGGGGTGGCAATGAGCAGTTCTTC	CASSLADRGGNEQFF
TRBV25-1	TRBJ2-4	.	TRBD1	TGTGCCAGCAGTGGACAGGGGAACATTCAGTACTTC	CASSGQGNIQYF
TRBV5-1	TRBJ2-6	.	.	TGCGCCAGCAGCACACAGGTTAGCTCTGGGGCCAACGTCCTGACTTTC	CASSTQVSSGANVLTF
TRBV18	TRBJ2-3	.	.	TGTGCCAGCTCACCGGAAGTACAGCTCCGGCTAGATACGCAGTATTTT	CASSPEVQLRLDTQYF
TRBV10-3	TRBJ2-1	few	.	TGTGCCATCAGTGATGAAGCGGGCTCCTACAATGAGCAGTTCTTC	CAISDEAGSYNEQFF
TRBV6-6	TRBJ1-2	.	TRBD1	TGTGCCAGCGCCCCGGGACAGTCGTTCGGTGGCTACACCTTC	CASAPGQSFGGYTF
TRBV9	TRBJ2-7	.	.	TGTGCCAGCAGCCCATCAGGGTTCCGCGAGCAGTACTTC	CASSPSGFREQYF
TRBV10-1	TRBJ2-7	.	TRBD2	TGCGCCAGCAGTGAGGGAACTAGCGGTTACGAGCAGTACTTC	CASSEGTSGYEQYF
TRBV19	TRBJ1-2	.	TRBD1	TGTGCCAGTAGTACCCGGGACAGGGATGGCTACACCTTC	CASSTRDRDGYTF
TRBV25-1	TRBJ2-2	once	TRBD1	TGTGCCAGCAGTGGACAGGGGGCCCTCTGGATCGGGGAGCTGTTTTTT	CASSGQGALWIGELFF
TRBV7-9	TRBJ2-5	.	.	TGTGCCAGCAGCTTAGGAGAAGGGAGATTGGAGACCCAGTACTTC	CASSLGEGRLETQYF
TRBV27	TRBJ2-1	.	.	TGTGCCAGCAGTTTATCGTCTAACTCCTACAATGAGCAGTTCTTC	CASSLSSNSYNEQFF
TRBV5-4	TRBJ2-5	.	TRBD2	TGTGCCAGCAGCTCGGCGACTAGCGGGAGAGAGACCCAGTACTTC	CASSSATSGRETQYF
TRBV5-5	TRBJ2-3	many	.	TGTGCCAGCACCTCCAGGGTCGGCACAGATACGCAGTATTTT	CASTSRVGTDTQYF
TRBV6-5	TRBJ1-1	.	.	TGTGCCAGCCTTCGGAGTGGGTTCGAGAACACTGAAGCTTTCTTT	CASLRSGFENTEAFF
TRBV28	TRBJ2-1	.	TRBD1	TGTGCCAGCAACCTCAGGGGGCATGAGCAGTTCTTC	CASNLRGHEQFF
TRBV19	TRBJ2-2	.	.	TGTGCCAGCTCACGTGGGGGTTGGACCGGGGAGCTGTTTTTT	CASSRGGWTGELFF
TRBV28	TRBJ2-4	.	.	TGTGCCAGCATAGGTCGGGGAATCGGAAACATTCAGTACTTC	CASIGRGIGNIQYF
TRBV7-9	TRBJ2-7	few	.	TGTGCCAGCAGCCTAGGCCTAGCGATCAACGAGCAGTACTTC	CASSLGLAINEQYF
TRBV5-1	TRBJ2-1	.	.	TGCGCCAGCAGCTTGGGCCTAGGTCCATACAATGAGCAGTTCTTC	CASSLGLGPYNEQFF
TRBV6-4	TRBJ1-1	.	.	TGTGCCAGCAGTGGCCCCCCCTTTGGACGCCTGGATGAAGCTTTCTTT	CASSGPPFGRLDEAFF
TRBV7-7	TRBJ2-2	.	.	TGTGCTAGCAGCTCGCTTGGGGGCGGGATTAGCACCGGGGAGCTGTTTTTT	CASSSLGGGISTGELFF
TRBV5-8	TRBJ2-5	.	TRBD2	TGTGCCAGCAGCCTTAGCGGGATTGAGACCCAGTACTTC	CASSLSGIETQYF
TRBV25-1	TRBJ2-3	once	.	TGTGCCAGCAGTAGTAAAACGCCGGCACAAGATACGCAGTATTTT	CASSSKTPAQDTQYF
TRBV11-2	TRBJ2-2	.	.	TGTGCCAGCAGCTTAGTGTTTGGCAGGGTGGAGACCGGGGAGCTGTTTTTT	CASSLVFGRVETGELFF
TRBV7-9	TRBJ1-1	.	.	TGTGCCAGCAGCACGCTCAGGAACAACACTGAAGCTTTCTTT	CASSTLRNNTEAFF
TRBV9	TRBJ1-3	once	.	TGTGCCAGCAGCGCGGCGGACACCATATATTTT	CASSAADTIYF
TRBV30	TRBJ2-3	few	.	TGTGCCTGGAGTGTACGTGGGAGTGGGGGTACGCAGTATTTT	CAWSVRGSGGTQYF
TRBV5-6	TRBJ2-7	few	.	TGTGCCAGCAGCATTTATGACAGGCTGTCTTACGAGCAGTACTTC	CASSIYDRLSYEQYF
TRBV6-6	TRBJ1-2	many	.	TGTGCCAGCAGTCCTTCCTTACAGGGTACGGGTGGCTACACCTTC	CASSPSLQGTGGYTF
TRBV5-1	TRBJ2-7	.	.	TGCGCCAGCACTCCGGGGCCCATCTCCTACGAGCAGTACTTC	CASTPGPISYEQYF
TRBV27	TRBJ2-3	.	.	TGTGCCAGCAGTCGGAGCGGTGGAGGGGTCACAGATACGCAGTATTTT	CASSRSGGGVTDTQYF
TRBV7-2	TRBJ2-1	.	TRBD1	TGTGCCAGCAGCTTAGCGGGGACAGGGCGATACAATGAGCAGTTCTTC	CASSLAGTGRYNEQFF
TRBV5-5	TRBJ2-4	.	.	.	CASSFGPGRGNIQYF
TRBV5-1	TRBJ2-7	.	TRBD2	TGCGCCAGCAGCTCCAGCGGGAGGCCCTCCTACGAGCAGTACTTC	CASSSSGRPSYEQYF
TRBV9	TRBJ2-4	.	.	TGTGCCAGCAGCGTTAGTACCAAAAACATTCAGTACTTC	CASSVSTKNIQYF
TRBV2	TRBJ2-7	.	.	TGTGCCAGCAGTAGGCACTTACGGAACTTC	CASSRHLRNF
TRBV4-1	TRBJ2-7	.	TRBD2	TGCGCCAGCAGCCAAGATGGGCCCTCTGTCGTGGCGGGAGGGCTGAACGAGCAGTACTTC	CASSQDGPSVVAGGLNEQYF
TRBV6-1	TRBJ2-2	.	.	TGTGCCAGCAAACGACAGACGAACACCGGGGAGCTGTTTTTT	CASKRQTNTGELFF
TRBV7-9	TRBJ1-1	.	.	TGTGCCAGCAGTTACGCCACCGGTGGTACTGAAGCTTTCTTT	CASSYATGGTEAFF
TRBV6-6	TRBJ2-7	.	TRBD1	TGTGCCAGCAGTATCGGGACAGGACAAGAGCAGTACTTC	CASSIGTGQEQYF
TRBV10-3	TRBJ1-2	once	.	TGTGCCATCAGTGAGTCGGAGGCAGGCTATGGCTACACCTTC	CAISESEAGYGYTF
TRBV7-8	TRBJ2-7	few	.	TGTGCCAGCAGCTTGGGAAGGGAAAACGAGCAGTACTTC	CASSLGRENEQYF
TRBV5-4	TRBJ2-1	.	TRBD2	TGTGCCAGCAGCTTGGCCTTGGCTAGCGGCTTCAATGAGCAGTTCTTC	CASSLALASGFNEQFF
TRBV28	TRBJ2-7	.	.	TGTGCCAGCTGCGGGACAGTTTCCTACGAGCAGTACTTC	CASCGTVSYEQYF
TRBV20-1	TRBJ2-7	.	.	TGCAGTGCTAGAGACCTCAGCGAGTACTTC	CSARDLSEYF
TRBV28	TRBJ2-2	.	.	TGTGCCAGCAGTATGGGACATAGAAACACCGGGGAGCTGTTTTTT	CASSMGHRNTGELFF
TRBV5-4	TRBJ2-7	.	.	TGTGCCAGCAGCTTGACGAACGGACTCTACGAGCAGTACTTC	CASSLTNGLYEQYF
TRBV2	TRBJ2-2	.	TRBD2	TGTGCCAGCAGTGATGCTAGCGGGAGGTCTAACGGGGAGCTGTTTTTT	CASSDASGRSNGELFF
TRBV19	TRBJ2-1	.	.	TGTGCCAGTAGTAGCGGGAACTACAATGAGCAGTTCTTC	CASSSGNYNEQFF
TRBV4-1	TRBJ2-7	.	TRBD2	TGCGCCAGCAGCCAAGATATAGCGGGAGTCTCCTACGAGCAGTACTTC	CASSQDIAGVSYEQYF
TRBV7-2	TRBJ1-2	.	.	TGTGCCAGCAGCCATCCAGGGTTAGGCTACACCTTC	CASSHPGLGYTF
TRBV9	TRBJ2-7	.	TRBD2	TGTGCCAGCAGCGTTTCAGGGACTAGCTTCCCTCCACATTACGAGCAGTACTTC	CASSVSGTSFPPHYEQYF
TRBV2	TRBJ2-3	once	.	TGTGCCAGCAGTTTCGACGGTAACACAGATACGCAGTATTTT	CASSFDGNTDTQYF